Included here is one T cell receptor beta chain sequence, with context. What it binds is unknown. Sequencing used immunoSEQ multiplex PCR; TCRdb keeps in-frame clones, though not all of them. The repertoire consists of under 85,000 clones, with around 94% occurring once and the leading ten covering about 20%. The data are from a study of OX40 agonist ivuxolimab in advanced cancers. The overall study: A partial response was reached by three patients: one with hepatocellular carcinoma and two with cutaneous melanoma.

Looked up from germline, CDR1 is SSHAT and CDR2 is FNYEAQ (reference sequence). CDR3 length: 15 residues. Trimming shortened V by 1 base and J by 2 bases, and 11 bases separated the two germline ends. Study conclusions and caveats: With doses of 0.1 to 3.0 mg/kg, CD4+ and CD8+ blood T cells had undergone clonal expansion by week 6. Among expanded peripheral T cells, antigen specificity went undetermined.

This material consisted of CD4+ or CD8+ T cells sorted from blood, taken in a trial of the OX40 agonist ivuxolimab. This rearrangement joins TRBV7-7 to TRBJ2-5, with TRBD2 as a possible D gene (5 bases). The TCR sequence derives from an adult with an advanced solid tumor such as melanoma, head and neck, liver or kidney cancer. CDR3 in amino acids: CASSLDGGPQETQYF. The CDR3 DNA follows: TGTGCCAGCAGCTTAGACGGCGGGCCACAAGAGACCCAGTACTTC.